This T cell receptor (beta chain) derives from a study of T cell responses to AZD1222 COVID-19 vaccine. The method was immunoSEQ multiplex PCR; TCRdb's version includes in-frame clones alone and lacks a portion of them. Of roughly 130,000 clones listed, 88% were seen once; the top ten hold about 19%. The study, taken as a whole, reports: Repertoires were collected only later (after the peak T cell response had occurred). Clonal diversity was possibly underestimated, and the donors were mostly white British, with more females. There were vaccine-associated CD4 TCRs across spike, dominant at 160-218 and 743-854. The breadth and depth of Spike-specific TCRs increased once two AZD1222 doses had been given.

Of note for this clone: Its antigen is as yet unknown.

The origin of this receptor is an adult in good health. This specimen consisted of peripheral blood, obtained on day 0 of MenACWY control vaccination.

CDR3 sequence: CASSPGLARRHEQYF. The CDR3 nucleotides read TGCGCCAGCAGCCCGGGACTAGCGAGGAGACACGAGCAGTACTTC. The chain employs TRBV4-1 and TRBJ2-7, with 10 bases identical to TRBD2. The CDR3 has 15 amino acids. The trim removed 4 bases at V and 5 bases at J, leaving 8 bases unmatched. Germline V gene sequence: CDR1 MGHRA, CDR2 YSYEKL.